The 31 T cell receptor beta chains given below trace back to one sample, sequenced in a study of neoadjuvant anti-PD-1 for oral cavity cancer. Sequencing was performed with immunoSEQ multiplex PCR; in TCRdb, only in-frame clones are kept and a portion is missing. The data contain about 15,000 clones, 40% of them seen just once; the ten biggest clones take up 39%. Time point in this sample: after neoadjuvant nivolumab, at surgical resection. Material: tumor tissue, obtained after nivolumab (anti-PD-1) treatment. The receptors originated from a person aged 35-79 years with oral cavity squamous cell carcinoma.

The chain links TRBV18 to TRBJ2-7; 7 bases line up with TRBD1. The CDR3 totals 14 residues. Germline values: CDR1 KGHSH, CDR2 LQKENI. V lost 5 bases and J lost 7; bases outside the gene matches: 11. The CDR3 spells CASSFPGQLHEQYF. As DNA, the CDR3 is TGTGCCAGCTCATTCCCGGGACAGCTTCATGAGCAGTACTTC.

The chain is built from TRBV7-2 and TRBJ2-5; 7 positions match TRBD2. The CDR3 covers 16 residues. The V gene's germline CDR1 is SGHTA and CDR2 FQGNSA. The V and J ends lost 1 base and 1 base, in that order; junction bases with no gene match: 6. The CDR3 DNA sequence: TGTGCCAGCAGCTTAGGGGGACTAAAGAGCCAAGAGACCCAGTACTTC. It yields the protein CASSLGGLKSQETQYF. Drawing the rest from reference TRBV7-2 and TRBJ2-5, the complete variable domain is GAGVSQSPSNKVTEKGKDVELRCDPISGHTALYWYRQSLGQGLEFLIYFQGNSAPDKSGLPSDRFSAERTGGSVSTLTIQRTQQEDSAVYLCASSLGGLKSQETQYFGPGTRLLVL.

This rearrangement joins TRBV7-2 to TRBJ2-5, with 10 bases that match TRBD2. The V gene end was trimmed by 8 bases and the J gene end by 3 bases; junction bases not matched to a gene: 3. The CDR3 is 13 amino acids. Germline V lookup: CDR1 SGHTA, CDR2 FQGNSA. As DNA, the CDR3 is TGTGCCAGCGGAGCGGGGGGGAAAGAGACCCAGTACTTC. It encodes CASGAGGKETQYF.

The rearrangement uses TRBV19 and TRBJ1-4; maybe TRBD1 (6 bases). The V gene lost 5 bases and the J gene lost 4 bases, with 11 bases spanning the gap. CDR1 and CDR2 from the germline V gene are LNHDA and SQIVND (reference sequence). This CDR3 comprises 14 residues. This chain's CDR3 is CASSPQGYNEKLFF. The CDR3, as DNA: TGTGCCAGTAGTCCACAGGGTTATAATGAAAAACTGTTTTTT.

The chain recombines TRBV7-6 with TRBJ1-1; 7 bases map to TRBD1. This CDR3 region has 15 residues. CDR1 is SGHVS and CDR2 is FNYEAQ in the germline V gene. The V and J ends lost 2 bases and 0 bases, in that order; junction bases with no gene match: 3. CDR3 nucleotides: TGTGCCAGCAGCTTACGACAGGGACTGAACACTGAAGCTTTCTTT. Translated, it gives CASSLRQGLNTEAFF.

The chain employs TRBV10-3 and TRBJ1-1; TRBD1 is a possible D gene (5 bases). Trimming shortened V by 0 bases and J by 0 bases, and 11 bases separated the two germline ends. The CDR3 covers 16 residues. The V gene's germline CDR1 is ENHRY and CDR2 SYGVKD. DNA of the CDR3: TGTGCCATCAGTGAGTCTAGGGGAAACTTGAACACTGAAGCTTTCTTT. It codes for CAISESRGNLNTEAFF.

The genes are TRBV4-3 and TRBJ1-1, with a weak D call TRBD1 (5 bases). Deletions cut 1 base from V and 4 bases from J, with 10 bases between. This CDR3 is built from 14 residues. Germline CDR1 LGHNA, CDR2 YSLEER. Here the CDR3 DNA reads TGCGCCAGCAGCCAAGTTAACGGGGGCACTGAAGCTTTCTTT. This gives the protein CASSQVNGGTEAFF.

The rearrangement joins TRBV7-9 to TRBJ2-3; D unresolved. V lost 5 bases to trimming and J lost 4 bases, with 13 bases between them. The germline CDR1 and CDR2 sequences are SEHNR and FQNEAQ (reference sequence). This CDR3 has 14 residues. Written as DNA, the CDR3 is TGTGCCAGCAGCCAACCCCCGGTGGCAGATACGCAGTATTTT. Translated: CASSQPPVADTQYF.

The V gene is TRBV10-2, the J gene TRBJ1-5, with D perhaps matching TRBD1 (6 bases). Germline CDR1 and CDR2: WSHSY and SAAADI. V was cut by 8 bases and J by 2 bases, with 16 bases left in between. The CDR3 runs to 15 residues. The CDR3 bases are TGCGCCAGCTGGGGGGGGGCCGTAGGCAATCAGCCCCAGCATTTT. Its translation: CASWGGAVGNQPQHF.

This clone is labeled as medium-sized. The V gene is TRBV10-3, the J gene TRBJ1-5, with a possible D match to TRBD1 (6 bases). Germline assignment: CDR1 ENHRY and CDR2 SYGVKD. CDR3 length equals 16 residues. Deletions cut 0 bases from V and 6 bases from J, with 15 bases between. As DNA, the CDR3 is TGTGCCATCAGTGAGTCCTCGAGGGGGTTAGGTCAGCCCCAGCATTTT. Amino acids: CAISESSRGLGQPQHF.

The V call is TRBV15, the J call TRBJ2-3; a weak D match, TRBD2 (6 bases). Germline V gene data show CDR1 as LNHNV and CDR2 as YYDKDF (reference sequence). V lost 0 bases, J lost 1 base, and 14 bases lay in between. The CDR3 spans 17 residues. This chain's CDR3 is CATSRDRRARGTDTQYF. In DNA form, the CDR3 reads TGTGCCACCAGCAGAGATCGGAGGGCGCGGGGCACAGATACGCAGTATTTT.

The J gene is TRBJ2-1, the V gene TRBV7-2, with 12 bases that match TRBD2. The CDR3 totals 16 residues. Germline CDR1 reads SGHTA; CDR2 reads FQGNSA. The V gene end was trimmed by 4 bases and the J gene end by 0 bases; junction bases not matched to a gene: 1. CDR3 sequence (DNA): TGTGCCAGCAGCTCGACTAGCGGGGGCTCCTACAATGAGCAGTTCTTC. This encodes CASSSTSGGSYNEQFF.

V usage is TRBV5-6 and J usage is TRBJ2-7; tentatively, D is TRBD1 (6 bases). Deletions cut 3 bases from V and 4 bases from J, with 8 bases between. The CDR3 runs 12 residues. Germline assignment: CDR1 SGHDT and CDR2 YYEEEE. CDR3 sequence: CASSSDRYEQYF. In DNA, the CDR3 is TGTGCCAGCAGCTCAGACAGGTACGAGCAGTACTTC.

The chain uses TRBV7-2 and TRBJ1-2; a possible D gene is TRBD1 (5 bases). The CDR3 has 15 amino acids. From germline, CDR1 is SGHTA and CDR2 FQGNSA. Trimming stripped 4 bases from V and 4 bases from J, with 16 bases between. The CDR3 protein is CASSSPGRQLYGYTF. The CDR3 DNA is TGTGCCAGCAGCTCACCGGGACGGCAGCTCTATGGCTACACCTTC.

The gene calls are TRBV11-1 and TRBJ2-3; 11 positions agree with TRBD2. V dropped 1 base and J dropped 4; count of bases not matched to a gene: 4. The CDR3 spans 16 residues. Germline CDR1 is SGHAT and CDR2 is FQDESV (reference sequence). The CDR3: CASSLGLAGSADTQYF. The CDR3 bases are TGTGCCAGCAGCTTAGGACTAGCGGGGTCGGCAGATACGCAGTATTTT.

The J gene is TRBJ2-6, the V gene TRBV2; D might be TRBD1 (5 bases). V lost 6 bases, J lost 0 bases, and 12 bases lay in between. The CDR3 covers 16 residues. Germline V gives CDR1 SNHLY, CDR2 FYNNEI. CDR3 amino acids: CASRTGLNSGANVLTF. In DNA, the CDR3 is TGTGCCAGCAGAACAGGCCTGAACTCTGGGGCCAACGTCCTGACTTTC.

This clone was seen a few times. The chain joins TRBV5-1 to TRBJ1-6; D not resolved. Between the trimmed V and J ends, which lost 0 bases and 7 bases, there was a span of 11 bases. Germline values: CDR1 SGHRS, CDR2 YFSETQ. This CDR3 comprises 15 residues. The CDR3 DNA sequence: TGCGCCAGCAGCTTGGATCAGATATCGAATTCACCCCTCCACTTT. It translates to CASSLDQISNSPLHF.

This clone is medium-sized within its sample. The CDR3 DNA reads as TGTGCCAGTAGGCCCGGGGGATCTGGTTCACCCCTCCACTTT. This codes for CASRPGGSGSPLHF. The chain uses TRBV19 and TRBJ1-6, with D possibly being TRBD1 (5 bases). V shed 6 bases and J shed 9 bases, with 15 bases lying between them. Germline CDR1 reads LNHDA; CDR2 reads SQIVND (reference sequence). This CDR3 has 14 residues.

This clone was counted only a few times. The J gene is TRBJ2-1, the V gene TRBV6-4, with TRBD2 matching over 12 bases. This CDR3 region has 16 residues. Per the germline V gene, CDR1 is MRHNA and CDR2 is SNTAGT. V dropped 6 bases and J dropped 0; count of bases not matched to a gene: 3. CDR3 in DNA: TGTGCCAGCAGCCCACTAGCGGGAGGCTCCTACAATGAGCAGTTCTTC. Amino acids: CASSPLAGGSYNEQFF.

The genes are TRBV6-4 and TRBJ2-6; no clear D gene. This CDR3 is built from 15 residues. Germline-derived CDR1 and CDR2 are MRHNA and SNTAGT. Trimming took off 0 bases at V and 1 base at J, with 4 bases between the two ends. CDR3 DNA sequence: TGTGCCAGCAGTGACTCTTCTTCTGGGGCCAACGTCCTGACTTTC. Its translation is CASSDSSSGANVLTF.

This clone was seen a handful of times. The chain uses TRBV4-3 and TRBJ1-5, with TRBD1 matching 10 bases. Germline V CDR1 and CDR2: LGHNA, YSLEER. V was clipped by 4 bases and J by 6 bases; unmatched bases: 9. This CDR3 region has 16 residues. This chain's CDR3 is CASSLHYRQGAQPQHF. As DNA, the CDR3 is TGCGCCAGCAGCCTACACTATAGACAGGGGGCTCAGCCCCAGCATTTT.

V gene TRBV9 combines with J gene TRBJ2-3, with D unresolved. CDR3 length equals 12 residues. CDR1 and CDR2 (germline): SGDLS, YYNGEE. V lost 3 bases to trimming and J lost 4 bases, with 6 bases between them. This CDR3 reads CASSAQSDTQYF. The CDR3 DNA sequence: TGTGCCAGCAGCGCTCAGTCAGATACGCAGTATTTT.

The rearrangement joins TRBV7-8 to TRBJ2-5; D is unclear. Germline CDR1 and CDR2: SGHVS and FQNEAQ. Trimming cost V 3 bases and J 1 base, with 9 bases left between them. This CDR3 contains 14 residues. CDR3 in DNA: TGTGCCAGCAGCTTTACAGAGCTCCAAGAGACCCAGTACTTC. Translated, it gives CASSFTELQETQYF.

This clone has at least ten counts. The chain joins TRBV4-1 to TRBJ2-3; D gene unclear. Germline-derived CDR1 and CDR2 are MGHRA and YSYEKL. CDR3 length: 16 residues. The V and J ends lost 0 bases and 0 bases respectively, with 10 bases between them. CDR3 in DNA: TGCGCCAGCAGCCAAGATCCCTACCGTAGCACAGATACGCAGTATTTT. Translation: CASSQDPYRSTDTQYF.

The V gene is TRBV6-1, the J gene TRBJ1-2; D call uncertain. The germline V gene has CDR1 MNHNS and CDR2 SASEGT. Trimming stripped 8 bases from V and 6 bases from J, with 16 bases between. CDR3 length: 13 residues. The CDR3 is CASGVLDLHGYTF. In nucleotides, the CDR3 is TGTGCCAGCGGTGTACTGGACCTGCATGGCTACACCTTC.

The chain has TRBV4-3 and TRBJ2-7; weak D call: TRBD2 (6 bases). Germline lookup yields CDR1 LGHNA and CDR2 YSLEER. V gave up 0 bases and J gave up 1 base, with 19 bases separating them. The CDR3 has 18 amino acids. The CDR3 region has the DNA TGCGCCAGCAGCCAAGACGCGGCCGGCGGGGCGAAATCCTACGAGCAGTACTTC. Amino acid sequence: CASSQDAAGGAKSYEQYF.

J is TRBJ2-3 and V is TRBV7-9; D unresolved. V was pared by 3 bases and J by 5 bases, with 6 bases between. Per germline, CDR1 SEHNR and CDR2 FQNEAQ (reference sequence). The CDR3 length is 12 residues. DNA for the CDR3: TGTGCCAGCAGCTTTGAGAGAGATACGCAGTATTTT. Translated: CASSFERDTQYF. The complete variable domain, with remaining parts taken from reference TRBV7-9 and TRBJ2-3, reads DTGVSQNPRHKITKRGQNVTFRCDPISEHNRLYWYRQTLGQGPEFLTYFQNEAQLEKSRLLSDRFSAERPKGSFSTLEIQRTEQGDSAMYLCASSFERDTQYFGPGTRLTVL.

The CDR3 spells CASSYLSGVGGPEAFF. The CDR3 DNA is TGTGCCAGCAGTTACCTATCCGGCGTGGGGGGCCCTGAAGCTTTCTTT. The chain recombines TRBV6-5 with TRBJ1-1; maybe TRBD1 (6 bases). Germline values: CDR1 MNHEY, CDR2 SVGAGI. Trimming pared 2 bases from V and 6 bases from J, leaving 19 bases between. This CDR3 is 16 amino acids long.

The sample holds a few counts of this clone. The rearrangement links TRBV28 to TRBJ1-5; 11 bases match TRBD1. The CDR3 contains 16 residues. Losses at the gene ends were 3 bases for V and 0 bases for J; bases not matched to a gene: 1. The germline gives CDR1 MDHEN, CDR2 SYDVKM. The DNA for the CDR3 is TGTGCCAGCAGTTTGGACAGGGGGCTTAGCAATCAGCCCCAGCATTTT. Translation: CASSLDRGLSNQPQHF.

The gene calls are TRBV27 and TRBJ2-1, with a tentative D call TRBD1 (6 bases). Germline V CDR1 and CDR2: MNHEY, SMNVEV (reference sequence). V gave up 2 bases and J gave up 2 bases, with 10 bases separating them. The CDR3 covers 15 residues. The CDR3 is CASSLSGQTYNEQFF. The CDR3 bases are TGTGCCAGCAGTTTAAGCGGACAGACCTACAATGAGCAGTTCTTC.

The genes are TRBV5-6 and TRBJ1-1; the D gene is possibly TRBD1 (5 bases). This CDR3 is 17 amino acids long. V lost 0 bases to trimming and J lost 1 base, with 16 bases between them. Germline loops: CDR1 SGHDT, CDR2 YYEEEE. CDR3 residues: CASSLVQGLIRNTEAFF. CDR3 DNA sequence: TGTGCCAGCAGCTTGGTCCAGGGACTTATAAGGAACACTGAAGCTTTCTTT.